The 29 T cell receptor beta chains in this list originate from one sample, sequenced in a study of Ad26.COV2.S vaccination and SARS-CoV-2 variants. Here immunoSEQ multiplex PCR was the method, and the copy in TCRdb shows in-frame clones only, minus some. The sample includes about 350,000 clones, 88% of them seen just once. Treatment of the sample: roughly 18 received Ad26.COV2.S at low or high dose, single or two shots; 5 received placebo; per-sample allocation not given. The samples date from day 63 after the first vaccine or placebo injection. Here the sequenced sample was peripheral blood, taken in a trial of Ad26.COV2.S vaccine versus placebo. These receptors all stem from a person aged 18-65 years who received the Ad26.COV2.S COVID-19 vaccine or a placebo.

The chain uses TRBV19 and TRBJ1-1; no clear D gene. There are 14 residues in the CDR3. V was clipped by 3 bases and J by 4 bases, with 12 bases between them. The germline gives CDR1 LNHDA, CDR2 SQIVND (reference sequence). In DNA form, the CDR3 reads TGTGCCAGTAGTATTTTGGGCCCGGGCACTGAAGCTTTCTTT. Its protein is CASSILGPGTEAFF.

The sample holds a few counts of this clone. The chain uses TRBV4-2 and TRBJ1-2; D gene uncertain. The CDR3 length is 15 residues. V was shortened by 0 bases and J by 5 bases, with 13 bases between the two germline ends. Per the germline V gene, CDR1 is LGHNA and CDR2 is YNFKEQ. DNA of the CDR3: TGTGCCAGCAGCCAAGACGCCTCTCGGAGTTATGGCTACACCTTC. It translates to CASSQDASRSYGYTF.

The chain uses TRBV11-2 and TRBJ2-1; the D gene could be TRBD1 or TRBD2 (5 bases each). CDR1 SGHAT and CDR2 FQNNGV come from the germline V gene. Trimming removed 1 base at V and 2 bases at J, with 9 bases between. The CDR3 length is 15 residues. The CDR3, as DNA: TGTGCCAGCAGCTTAGGTGGGACCACCTACAATGAGCAGTTCTTC. Protein sequence: CASSLGGTTYNEQFF.

The V call is TRBV18, the J call TRBJ1-5; the match to TRBD1 covers 10 bases. Germline trimming cut 3 bases from V and 15 bases from J; bases unmatched to any gene: 8. The length of the CDR3 is 13 residues. Germline CDR1 and CDR2: KGHSH and LQKENI. The CDR3 DNA sequence: TGTGCCAGCTCACCCGGGACAGGGGCCCCGCTGCATTTT. Translated: CASSPGTGAPLHF. Using reference TRBV18 and TRBJ1-5 for the parts outside the CDR3, the full variable domain is NAGVMQNPRHLVRRRGQEARLRCSPMKGHSHVYWYRQLPEEGLKFMVYLQKENIIDESGMPKERFSAEFPKEGPSILRIQQVVRGDSAAYFCASSPGTGAPLHFGDGTRLSIL.

This chain links TRBV3-1 (or the pseudogene TRBV3-2) with TRBJ1-2; TRBD1 agrees at 8 bases. Germline V gene lookup returns CDR1 LGHDT and CDR2 YNNKEL (reference sequence). Losses at the gene ends were 1 base for V and 6 bases for J; bases not matched to a gene: 7. This CDR3 is 15 amino acids long. This chain's CDR3 is CASSQGDRTGNGYTF. The CDR3 DNA reads TGTGCCAGCAGCCAAGGGGATAGGACAGGGAATGGCTACACCTTC.

The chain links TRBV11-2 to TRBJ2-4; the D gene is possibly TRBD2 (5 bases). CDR1 SGHAT and CDR2 FQNNGV come from the germline V gene. Trimming pared 4 bases from V and 0 bases from J, leaving 16 bases between. The CDR3 has 17 amino acids. The CDR3 DNA is TGTGCCAGCAGCTGGAGCGGTGGCAAAATAGCCAAAAACATTCAGTACTTC. Amino acids: CASSWSGGKIAKNIQYF.

J is TRBJ2-1 and V is TRBV19, with TRBD2 matching over 8 bases. The V and J ends lost 9 bases and 5 bases, in that order; junction bases with no gene match: 21. The length of the CDR3 is 18 residues. Germline CDR1 LNHDA, CDR2 SQIVND (reference sequence). The DNA of the CDR3 is TGTGCCAGCCGTTCCGTAGTTCGGGGGGGCACGGGTAACAATGAGCAGTTCTTC. Protein sequence: CASRSVVRGGTGNNEQFF. The whole variable domain, filled in from reference TRBV19 and TRBJ2-1, reads DGGITQSPKYLFRKEGQNVTLSCEQNLNHDAMYWYRQDPGQGLRLIYYSQIVNDFQKGDIAEGYSVSREKKESFPLTVTSAQKNPTAFYLCASRSVVRGGTGNNEQFFGPGTRLTVL.

The chain carries TRBV6-5 and TRBJ1-5, with unresolved D. The V gene's germline CDR1 is MNHEY and CDR2 SVGAGI. V was clipped by 6 bases and J by 1 base, with 10 bases between them. CDR3 length: 14 residues. The CDR3 sequence: CASRRGNSNQPQHF. Here the CDR3 DNA reads TGTGCCAGCAGGCGAGGGAACAGCAATCAGCCCCAGCATTTT.

This clone was seen only a few times. The chain carries TRBV28 and TRBJ2-7; maybe TRBD2 (5 bases). V lost 5 bases to trimming and J lost 0 bases, with 14 bases between them. Germline loops: CDR1 MDHEN, CDR2 SYDVKM. The CDR3 has 15 amino acids. The CDR3 DNA is TGTGCCAGCAGTGGCGGAGGCGACTTCTCCTACGAGCAGTACTTC. Its protein product is CASSGGGDFSYEQYF.

The chain uses TRBV4-1 and TRBJ1-2; no definite D call. Germline values: CDR1 MGHRA, CDR2 YSYEKL. CDR3 length: 14 residues. Trimming left V 7 bases short and J 6 bases short, with 18 bases between. The CDR3 reads CASTSGPRPDGYTF. The CDR3 DNA reads as TGCGCCAGCACCTCCGGCCCGCGCCCCGATGGCTACACCTTC.

V gene TRBV9 combines with J gene TRBJ2-1, with 10 bases matching TRBD1. The CDR3 totals 16 residues. V lost 3 bases, J lost 1 base, and 4 bases stayed unmatched. Germline V gene data show CDR1 as SGDLS and CDR2 as YYNGEE. Written as DNA, the CDR3 is TGTGCCAGCAGCGGAAGACAGGGGGCGTCCTACAATGAGCAGTTCTTC. This gives the protein CASSGRQGASYNEQFF.

V and J are TRBV9 and TRBJ2-7; D possibly corresponds to TRBD2 (5 bases). The V end lost 2 bases, the J end lost 0 bases, and 12 bases lay between the germline ends. This CDR3 has 15 amino acids. Per germline, CDR1 SGDLS and CDR2 YYNGEE. The CDR3 DNA reads TGTGCCAGCAGCGTCGGGGATTTAAGCTCCTACGAGCAGTACTTC. It yields the protein CASSVGDLSSYEQYF.

The V gene is TRBV7-2, the J gene TRBJ2-2; D is ambiguous. The CDR3 runs 15 residues. The germline CDR1 and CDR2 sequences are SGHTA and FQGNSA. The V end lost 1 base, the J end lost 7 bases, and 13 bases lay between the germline ends. CDR3 nucleotides: TGTGCCAGCAGCTTAGTCGGCCCCACCGGCGGGGAGCTGTTTTTT. This gives the protein CASSLVGPTGGELFF.

The chain combines TRBV6-2 or TRBV6-3 with TRBJ2-5; 8 bases match TRBD2. J lost 4 bases, V lost 6 bases, and 13 bases had no gene match. Germline values: CDR1 MNHEY, CDR2 SVGEGT. CDR3 length: 16 amino acids. DNA of the CDR3: TGTGCCAGCAGCTTACCCAGCGGGAGCAACCTAGAGACCCAGTACTTC. Protein: CASSLPSGSNLETQYF.

The rearrangement joins TRBV11-1 to TRBJ1-1, with D maybe TRBD1 (6 bases). V gave up 5 bases and J gave up 5 bases, with 15 bases separating them. The CDR3 runs 14 residues. Germline CDR1 reads SGHAT; CDR2 reads FQDESV (reference sequence). The CDR3 DNA follows: TGTGCCAGCAGCCCGGGGGCAGGGGTGACTGAAGCTTTCTTT. As protein: CASSPGAGVTEAFF.

CDR3 protein: CAWSAPGGGYNEQFF. The CDR3 coding sequence is TGTGCCTGGAGTGCCCCGGGGGGCGGCTACAATGAGCAGTTCTTC. The chain recombines TRBV30 with TRBJ2-1; D possibly corresponds to TRBD2 (7 bases). CDR3 size: 15 residues. CDR1 GTSNPN and CDR2 SVGIG come from the germline V gene (reference sequence). Trimming removed 1 base from V and 3 bases from J, with 13 bases in between.

The V gene is TRBV6-5, the J gene TRBJ2-5; TRBD2 aligns across 7 bases. The ends lost 8 bases at V and 5 bases at J; junction bases unmatched: 8. Looked up from germline, CDR1 is MNHEY and CDR2 is SVGAGI. CDR3 length equals 13 residues. CDR3 sequence (DNA): TGTGCCAGCGGGGAGGGTAGTATGGAGACCCAGTACTTC. Protein: CASGEGSMETQYF.

The chain links TRBV29-1 to TRBJ2-7, with D uncertain. Germline loops: CDR1 SQVTM, CDR2 ANQGSEA. The CDR3 length is 13 residues. V gave up 6 bases and J gave up 0 bases, with 12 bases separating them. The CDR3 reads CSVWAESSYEQYF. DNA for the CDR3: TGCAGCGTCTGGGCTGAGAGCTCCTACGAGCAGTACTTC.

The chain joins TRBV5-1 to TRBJ2-1; weak D call: TRBD1 (6 bases). The CDR3 contains 13 residues. The germline V and J ends were trimmed by 8 bases and 12 bases, with 21 bases remaining between them. Germline V gives CDR1 SGHRS, CDR2 YFSETQ. Here the CDR3 DNA reads TGCGCCAGTGGGGGCGACTCTACCGTCGGGCAGTTCTTC. Protein product: CASGGDSTVGQFF.

There are a few counts of this clone. The rearrangement uses TRBV27 and TRBJ1-1; no firm D call. The germline V gene has CDR1 MNHEY and CDR2 SMNVEV (reference sequence). This CDR3 is 16 amino acids long. V lost 1 base and J lost 0, with 12 bases in between. CDR3 sequence: CASSLWMGNMNTEAFF. For the CDR3, the DNA is TGTGCCAGCAGTTTATGGATGGGCAACATGAACACTGAAGCTTTCTTT.

The chain carries TRBV7-3 and TRBJ1-1; TRBD1 is a possible D gene (5 bases). CDR1 SGHTA and CDR2 FQGTGA come from the germline V gene. This CDR3 comprises 14 residues. V was trimmed by 7 bases and J by 1 base, leaving 13 bases between them. CDR3 sequence: CASTYGRGNTEAFF. For the CDR3, the DNA is TGTGCCAGCACCTACGGGAGGGGGAACACTGAAGCTTTCTTT.

This clone was observed a few times. The J gene is TRBJ1-3, the V gene TRBV7-2, with TRBD1 as a possible D gene (5 bases). The CDR3 sequence is 17 residues long. CDR1 and CDR2 from the germline V gene are SGHTA and FQGNSA. The V and J ends lost 5 bases and 0 bases respectively, with 17 bases between them. The CDR3 bases are TGTGCCAGCAGCCACACCGGGACGGGATACTCTGGAAACACCATATATTTT. Amino acid sequence: CASSHTGTGYSGNTIYF.

A few counts support this clone. The chain recombines TRBV6-6 with TRBJ2-7; perhaps TRBD2 as D (5 bases). V was shortened by 8 bases and J by 2 bases, with 10 bases between the two germline ends. Germline V lookup: CDR1 MNHNY, CDR2 SVGAGI (reference sequence). The CDR3 has 12 residues. CDR3 bases: TGTGCCAGCCATTCGGGGACCTACGAGCAGTACTTC. It encodes CASHSGTYEQYF.

The V call is TRBV10-3, the J call TRBJ2-3; 9 bases agree with TRBD2. Germline CDR1 and CDR2: ENHRY and SYGVKD. J was trimmed by 1 base and V by 5 bases; bases with no gene match: 4. This CDR3 has 15 amino acids. For the CDR3, the DNA is TGTGCCATCAGTAGGGCTAGCGGGGGCACAGATACGCAGTATTTT. Its translation is CAISRASGGTDTQYF.

This chain uses TRBV6-5 with TRBJ1-6; the D gene is possibly TRBD1 (5 bases). CDR1 and CDR2 (germline): MNHEY, SVGAGI. CDR3 size: 16 residues. V was clipped by 4 bases and J by 7 bases, with 17 bases between them. This CDR3 reads CASSSLGPGDNSPLHF. The CDR3 coding sequence is TGTGCCAGCAGTTCCTTGGGGCCAGGAGACAATTCACCCCTCCACTTT.

The genes are TRBV5-1 and TRBJ2-7, with unresolved D. The CDR3 has 15 amino acids. Germline CDR1 SGHRS, CDR2 YFSETQ. With 4 bases removed from V and 2 bases from J, the gap between germline ends came to 16 bases. The CDR3 nucleotides read TGCGCCAGCAGCCCTGAACAACGAAGGCCCTACGAGCAGTACTTC. Residues: CASSPEQRRPYEQYF.

The rearrangement joins TRBV5-6 to TRBJ2-2; D is unclear. Germline CDR1 and CDR2: SGHDT and YYEEEE. CDR3 length equals 14 residues. Trimming removed 4 bases at V and 1 base at J, with 8 bases between. This chain's CDR3 is CASSPVLNTGELFF. Written as DNA, the CDR3 is TGTGCCAGCAGCCCAGTACTGAACACCGGGGAGCTGTTTTTT. Drawing the rest from reference TRBV5-6 and TRBJ2-2, the complete variable domain is DAGVTQSPTHLIKTRGQQVTLRCSPKSGHDTVSWYQQALGQGPQFIFQYYEEEERQRGNFPDRFSGHQFPNYSSELNVNALLLGDSALYLCASSPVLNTGELFFGEGSRLTVL.

This chain links TRBV11-2 with TRBJ2-7, with 10 bases lining up with TRBD1. J was trimmed by 5 bases and V by 2 bases; bases with no gene match: 6. The CDR3 totals 15 residues. Per germline, CDR1 SGHAT and CDR2 FQNNGV. The CDR3 region is CASSLRGTGADEQYF. The DNA for the CDR3 is TGTGCCAGCAGCTTAAGGGGGACAGGGGCTGACGAGCAGTACTTC.

The chain couples TRBV28 to TRBJ1-1, with unresolved D. Deletions cut 6 bases from V and 3 bases from J, with 11 bases between. CDR1 and CDR2 (germline): MDHEN, SYDVKM. The CDR3 spans 13 residues. CDR3 amino acids: CASSPAPYTEAFF. The DNA for the CDR3 is TGTGCCAGCAGCCCAGCACCCTACACTGAAGCTTTCTTT.